This T cell receptor (beta chain) derives from a study of CD8+CD57+ T cells in acquired aplastic anemia. Study details: Isolated CD4+ and CD8+ cells, once sorted, yielded DNA averaging roughly 3.2 ug.

Genomic DNA templated the TCR beta VDJ and CDR3 profiling. Using its own MiXCR run on the reads, TCRdb lists one record per CDR3 protein. This sample has approximately 260,000 distinct CDR3 sequences, with roughly 82% found just once. Patients who underwent sequencing had shown CD8+CD57+ cell expansion by flow cytometry. In all patients, the disease was severe acquired aplastic anemia. At the time of blood sampling, patients had not yet received any therapy. General observations from the study: Patients and controls were found to share 25 to 30 CD8+ CDR3 sequences.

About this clonotype: Its antigen remains unidentified. Compared with germline, one end of the junction differs, possibly owing to a read error.

The CDR3 sequence is 13 residues long. Per the germline V gene, CDR1 is KGHDR and CDR2 is SFDVKD. This receptor was identified in a human donor with aplastic anemia. What was sequenced was sorted CD4+, CD8+, or CD8+CD57+ T cells (not recorded which) from PBMCs. The rearrangement uses TRBV24-1 and TRBJ2-1, with D perhaps TRBD2 (6 bases). The DNA of the CDR3 is TGTGCCAGCAGACAGCGACTGGCGGGAAGGGTGTCATTC. Amino acid sequence: CASRQRLAGRVSF.